What follows are 19 T cell receptor beta chains derived from one specimen sequenced in a study of shared clonotypes between healthy human individuals. Produced via immunoSEQ multiplex PCR; TCRdb's table is partial and in-frame only. The data contain under 2,500,000 clones, almost 96% of them singletons. The specimen sequenced was naive CD4+ T cells sorted from blood. Subset noted: CD45RA+ positively selected. Receptor source: a man between 18 and 35 years old in good health.

The V call is TRBV27, the J call TRBJ2-7; TRBD2 matches at 13 bases. Trimming removed 5 bases from V and 2 bases from J; junction bases left unmatched: 6. This CDR3 is built from 16 residues. Germline lookup yields CDR1 MNHEY and CDR2 SMNVEV (reference sequence). The CDR3 spells CASSKGLAGAAYEQYF. CDR3 DNA: TGTGCCAGCAGTAAAGGACTAGCGGGAGCCGCCTACGAGCAGTACTTC.

The V call is TRBV12-5, the J call TRBJ2-3; 7 bases are a match to TRBD2. Germline V gene lookup returns CDR1 LGHNT and CDR2 FRNRAP. CDR3 size: 13 residues. The V and J ends lost 7 bases and 3 bases, in that order; junction bases with no gene match: 4. CDR3 DNA: TGTGCTAGTGCCAGCGGGACGACAGATACGCAGTATTTT. This encodes CASASGTTDTQYF.

The chain employs TRBV7-6 and TRBJ2-5, with 8 positions matching TRBD1. The CDR3 has 14 residues. J gave up 4 bases and V 3 bases, and 4 bases lay outside the gene matches. Germline CDR1 reads SGHVS; CDR2 reads FNYEAQ. CDR3 sequence (DNA): TGTGCCAGCAGCTTCCCGGACAGGGCAGAGACCCAGTACTTC. It encodes CASSFPDRAETQYF.

The rearrangement joins TRBV9 to TRBJ2-7, with D possibly TRBD1 on 6 matching bases. The CDR3 runs 16 residues. The germline V gene has CDR1 SGDLS and CDR2 YYNGEE. Trimming pared 2 bases from V and 2 bases from J, leaving 17 bases between. The CDR3 DNA reads as TGTGCCAGCAGCGTCGCTACTGGGGACACCACCTACGAGCAGTACTTC. The encoded protein is CASSVATGDTTYEQYF. The full variable domain, rest sourced from reference TRBV9 and TRBJ2-7, is DSGVTQTPKHLITATGQRVTLRCSPRSGDLSVYWYQQSLDQGLQFLIQYYNGEERAKGNILERFSAQQFPDLHSELNLSSLELGDSALYFCASSVATGDTTYEQYFGPGTRLTVT.

A note on this clone: An end of the junction does not agree with germline; a read error may underlie this. The chain combines TRBV30 with TRBJ2-7; 7 nucleotides line up with TRBD1. CDR1 and CDR2 from the germline V gene are GTSNPN and SVGIG (reference sequence). The CDR3 runs to 12 residues. The DNA of the CDR3 is TGTGCCTGGAGTGTCCAAACAGGGGTAAGGGACTTC. Protein sequence: CAWSVQTGVRDF.

V gene TRBV19 combines with J gene TRBJ2-3; TRBD2 matches 7 bases. The length of the CDR3 is 13 residues. Losses at the gene ends were 5 bases for V and 3 bases for J; bases not matched to a gene: 2. Germline loops: CDR1 LNHDA, CDR2 SQIVND (reference sequence). The CDR3 spells CASSQGLTDTQYF. The CDR3 nucleotides read TGTGCCAGTAGTCAGGGACTAACAGATACGCAGTATTTT. The full variable domain, with the rest looked up from reference TRBV19 and TRBJ2-3, is DGGITQSPKYLFRKEGQNVTLSCEQNLNHDAMYWYRQDPGQGLRLIYYSQIVNDFQKGDIAEGYSVSREKKESFPLTVTSAQKNPTAFYLCASSQGLTDTQYFGPGTRLTVL.

This clone was detected a few times. The chain couples TRBV5-1 to TRBJ1-2, with a possible D match to TRBD1 (6 bases). The germline CDR1 and CDR2 sequences are SGHRS and YFSETQ. This CDR3 spans 14 amino acids. V lost 2 bases to trimming and J lost 7 bases, with 15 bases between them. The chain's CDR3 is CASSLNRVPGGYTF. CDR3 DNA sequence: TGCGCCAGCAGCTTAAACAGGGTTCCAGGTGGCTACACCTTC.

CDR3 sequence: CAWSVDRLGGLAGPGNEQFF. The CDR3 nucleotides are TGTGCCTGGAGTGTAGATAGGTTAGGGGGACTAGCGGGACCAGGGAATGAGCAGTTCTTC. This chain connects TRBV30 to TRBJ2-1, with TRBD2 matching over 13 bases. Germline V gene lookup returns CDR1 GTSNPN and CDR2 SVGIG (reference sequence). The trim removed 0 bases at V and 7 bases at J, leaving 18 bases unmatched. CDR3 size: 20 residues.

V gene TRBV28 combines with J gene TRBJ1-5; 12 positions match TRBD1. This CDR3 has 17 amino acids. Trimming removed 10 bases from V and 3 bases from J; junction bases left unmatched: 13. Germline V gene sequence: CDR1 MDHEN, CDR2 SYDVKM. The CDR3 region is CATYSPGQGANNQPQHF. The CDR3 nucleotides are TGTGCCACCTATTCTCCGGGACAGGGGGCTAACAATCAGCCCCAGCATTTT.

This chain uses TRBV7-8 with TRBJ1-1, with D unclear. The ends were cut back, 6 bases at V and 11 bases at J, with 22 bases in the middle. The CDR3 has 14 residues. Germline V gives CDR1 SGHVS, CDR2 FQNEAQ. The CDR3: CASRQMTAPGSAFF. CDR3 DNA: TGTGCCAGCAGGCAAATGACCGCCCCGGGAAGTGCTTTCTTT.

The CDR3 DNA reads TGTGCCAGCAGTGAGCGACAGGGGGGCTACGAGCAGTACTTC. Its protein product is CASSERQGGYEQYF. This rearrangement joins TRBV6-4 to TRBJ2-7, with 9 bases lining up with TRBD1. Germline V lookup: CDR1 MRHNA, CDR2 SNTAGT. The CDR3 length is 14 residues. Trimming cost V 3 bases and J 3 bases; bases outside gene matches: 3.

The V and J genes are TRBV2 and TRBJ2-1; 7 bases are a match to TRBD2. From germline, CDR1 is SNHLY and CDR2 FYNNEI. Trimming at V came to 7 bases and at J to 4 bases, leaving 7 bases not matched to a gene. This CDR3 region has 14 residues. CDR3 loop: CASTLQAGYNEQFF. The CDR3 nucleotides are TGTGCCAGCACTCTACAAGCGGGGTACAATGAGCAGTTCTTC.

This chain uses TRBV7-2 with TRBJ2-2; tentatively, D is TRBD2 (6 bases). Germline V lookup: CDR1 SGHTA, CDR2 FQGNSA. This CDR3 has 18 amino acids. Trimming removed 1 base from V and 1 base from J, with 16 bases in between. The CDR3 here is CASSLDRRASENTGELFF. In nucleotides, the CDR3 is TGTGCCAGCAGCTTAGATCGTCGGGCTAGCGAGAACACCGGGGAGCTGTTTTTT. The complete variable domain, with remaining parts taken from reference TRBV7-2 and TRBJ2-2, reads GAGVSQSPSNKVTEKGKDVELRCDPISGHTALYWYRQSLGQGLEFLIYFQGNSAPDKSGLPSDRFSAERTGGSVSTLTIQRTQQEDSAVYLCASSLDRRASENTGELFFGEGSRLTVL.

V and J are TRBV25-1 and TRBJ2-7, with D hard to call. V shed 3 bases and J shed 7 bases, with 13 bases lying between them. The CDR3 spans 13 residues. Germline lookup yields CDR1 MGHDK and CDR2 SYGVNS. The CDR3 loop is CASSDGVPKEQYF. The CDR3 coding sequence is TGTGCCAGCAGTGATGGGGTGCCCAAAGAGCAGTACTTC.

The rearrangement uses TRBV10-1 and TRBJ2-5, with a tentative D call TRBD2 (5 bases). Per germline, CDR1 WNHNN and CDR2 SYGVQD (reference sequence). The CDR3 is 15 residues long. V lost 0 bases, J lost 2 bases, and 10 bases lay in between. The CDR3 reads CASSESAGKQETQYF. CDR3 DNA: TGCGCCAGCAGTGAGTCGGCCGGGAAACAAGAGACCCAGTACTTC.

The chain uses TRBV27 and TRBJ1-2; tentative D call: TRBD1 (6 bases). The germline gives CDR1 MNHEY, CDR2 SMNVEV (reference sequence). Trimming stripped 1 base from V and 4 bases from J, with 10 bases between. The CDR3 consists of 14 residues. CDR3 residues: CASSLYATGYGYTF. Written as DNA, the CDR3 is TGTGCCAGCAGTTTATACGCGACAGGCTATGGCTACACCTTC.

The chain recombines TRBV6-1 with TRBJ2-7; 7 bases are a match to TRBD1. The germline gives CDR1 MNHNS, CDR2 SASEGT. Trimming at V came to 9 bases and at J to 3 bases, leaving 11 bases not matched to a gene. The CDR3 sequence is 14 residues long. The CDR3 spells CARGRLGGIYEQYF. Written as DNA, the CDR3 is TGTGCCAGAGGGCGTTTAGGGGGCATCTACGAGCAGTACTTC.

The V and J genes are TRBV6-1 and TRBJ2-2, with TRBD1 matching over 7 bases. CDR3 length: 15 amino acids. The junction had 9 bases not matched to a gene; V was cut back by 7 bases and J by 4 bases. In germline, CDR1 is MNHNS, CDR2 SASEGT. DNA of the CDR3: TGTGCCAGCAACCCCGACAGGGTTGGCACCGGGGAGCTGTTTTTT. Residues: CASNPDRVGTGELFF.

The genes are TRBV5-1 and TRBJ2-5; 7 nucleotides match TRBD1. The length of the CDR3 is 16 residues. Germline trimming cut 0 bases from V and 5 bases from J; bases unmatched to any gene: 10. Germline V gives CDR1 SGHRS, CDR2 YFSETQ. The CDR3 region is CASSLATGAEVETQYF. In DNA, the CDR3 is TGCGCCAGCAGCTTGGCCACAGGGGCCGAGGTGGAGACCCAGTACTTC.